Below, 2 T cell receptor beta chains from the same sample are listed, as sequenced in a study of Graves' ophthalmopathy and Graves' hyperthyroidism. The TCR beta CDR3 regions underwent amplification from RNA transcripts. Following a first-round RT-PCR that used HTBI primers, a second-round multiplex PCR was carried out. Each CDR3 protein gets one entry after TCRdb re-called the multiplex PCR reads with MiXCR. The top ten clones hold 1.6% of a sample with around 400,000 distinct CDR3 sequences, about 16% of them seen once. Sequencing was carried out using peripheral blood. Source of these receptors: a woman between 18 and 29 years old with Graves' ophthalmopathy.

The table lists this clonotype with many counts. The chain is built from TRBV18 and TRBJ1-2; maybe TRBD1 (5 bases). V was clipped by 3 bases and J by 4 bases, with 9 bases between them. The CDR3 runs 13 residues. Per germline, CDR1 KGHSH and CDR2 LQKENI. The CDR3 is CASSPGEGYGYTF. The CDR3 coding sequence is TGTGCCAGCTCACCGGGGGAAGGCTATGGCTACACCTTC. The variable domain in full, completed from reference TRBV18 and TRBJ1-2, reads NAGVMQNPRHLVRRRGQEARLRCSPMKGHSHVYWYRQLPEEGLKFMVYLQKENIIDESGMPKERFSAEFPKEGPSILRIQQVVRGDSAAYFCASSPGEGYGYTFGSGTRLTVV.

This clonotype occurred many times. CDR3 loop: CASSEGLAGTYYEQYF. In DNA, the CDR3 is TGCGCCAGCAGTGAAGGACTAGCGGGAACATACTACGAGCAGTACTTC. This rearrangement joins TRBV10-1 to TRBJ2-7, with TRBD2 identical over 12 bases. This CDR3 has 16 residues. The germline CDR1 and CDR2 sequences are WNHNN and SYGVQD (reference sequence). With V trimmed by 3 bases and J by 3 bases, 6 bases remained unmatched.